This T cell receptor (beta chain) appears in the sequencing data of a study of T-cell reconstitution after alpha-beta-depleted transplantation in children. Study-level results: Approximately two months post-transplant, alpha-beta T cells reportedly originated from several hundred expanded graft clones. At day 60, the high TCRbeta diversity found in some patients originated from recipient T cells and thymic progenitors that had survived.

A note on this clonotype: Its antigen is still unknown.

Germline CDR1 SGHRS, CDR2 YFSETQ. The CDR3 sequence is 15 residues long. V lost 0 bases, J lost 4 bases, and 11 bases lay in between. Unique molecular identifiers were incorporated during preparation of the TCRbeta library. TCRdb fed the PCR reads into MiXCR, producing one record per CDR3 protein. The data contain 500,000 to 750,000 distinct CDR3 sequences, 27% of them singletons. Sequenced here: PBMCs, sampled before TCRalphabeta/CD19-depleted stem cell transplant. The chain is built from TRBV5-1 and TRBJ2-1; D is uncertain. The origin of this receptor is a boy under three years old with Wiskott-Aldrich syndrome, due to receive a stem cell transplant. The CDR3, as DNA: TGCGCCAGCAGCTTGGGGATCTCAGGTTACAATGAGCAGTTCTTC. This codes for CASSLGISGYNEQFF.